This record looks at one T cell receptor beta chain sequence and its context. Its antigen remains unknown. This clone may be a read error of a much larger clone one base away. No cell sorting was done before RNA was extracted from the tissue. These data are taken from a study of tumor and adjacent non-tumor tissue in lung cancer. Study-level background: About 4.17 million productive TCRbeta reads were obtained per sample on average.

The CDR3 runs 13 residues. Deletions cut 4 bases from V and 2 bases from J, with 9 bases between. CDR1 and CDR2 from the germline V gene are MNHEY and SVGEGT. Three rounds of nested PCR, following a modified ARM-PCR protocol, produced the TCRbeta library. TCRdb itself ran the multiplex PCR reads through MiXCR, one entry per CDR3 protein. The table records over 130,000 distinct CDR3 sequences, 60% to 70% of them present only once. Study-wide points: Tumor tissue had significantly higher TCR diversity than normal lung. Tumor TCR diversity, when higher, was linked to shorter survival.

Input material: lung tumor tissue. The V gene is TRBV6-2 or TRBV6-3, the J gene TRBJ2-7; D ambiguous. The receptor was isolated from a man aged 55 to 69 with small cell lung cancer. The CDR3 nucleotides are TGTGCCAGCAGTTCCATAGGACCCTACGAGCAGTACTTC. It specifies CASSSIGPYEQYF.